This TCR beta chain was sequenced for a study of identifying expanded T cells in peripheral blood. Germline values: CDR1 SGHAT, CDR2 FQNNGV. V shed 6 bases, J shed 3 bases, and the junction held 4 bases outside the gene matches. There are 13 residues in the CDR3. Here immunoSEQ multiplex PCR was the method, and the copy in TCRdb shows in-frame clones only, minus some. The profile shows some 70,000 clones, 90% of them singletons. This clone turned up a few times. This chain joins TRBV11-2 and TRBJ1-1; 7 bases line up with TRBD1. Sequences were obtained from blood. The sequence derives from a person between 18 and 75 years old in good health. CDR3 sequence (DNA): TGTGCCAGCAGTTCTCAGGGGGACACTGAAGCTTTCTTT. Translation gives CASSSQGDTEAFF.